The count of the clone carrying this T cell receptor beta chain is one. Its antigen remains unidentified. Assay used: immunoSEQ multiplex PCR; TCRdb lists only in-frame clones, some missing. The table records millions of clones, approximately 90% of them present only once. This sample was included in a study of shared clonotypes between healthy human individuals. Study conclusions and caveats: Lower generation probabilities were found for non-shared clonotypes than for those shared by all four donors.

Looked up from germline, CDR1 is SNHLY and CDR2 is FYNNEI. V was shortened by 6 bases and J by 0 bases, with 11 bases between the two germline ends. This CDR3 comprises 15 residues. The chain joins TRBV2 to TRBJ1-4; D not resolved. Sample: naive CD4+ T cells sorted from blood. The subset was: CD45RA+ positively selected. The clonotype comes from a man between 18 and 29 years old in good health. In DNA form, the CDR3 reads TGTGCCAGCAGGGCATCCGGAGCAACTAATGAAAAACTGTTTTTT. Translating gives CASRASGATNEKLFF. Using reference TRBV2 and TRBJ1-4 for the parts outside the CDR3, the full variable domain is EPEVTQTPSHQVTQMGQEVILRCVPISNHLYFYWYRQILGQKVEFLVSFYNNEISEKSEIFDDQFSVERPDGSNFTLKIRSTKLEDSAMYFCASRASGATNEKLFFGSGTQLSVL.